The entry below describes one T cell receptor beta chain. Its antigen is unidentified. This may come from a read error, since a much larger clone is one base off. The CDR3 does not end in the conserved phenylalanine or tryptophan, so this is likely a read error. Germline-derived CDR1 and CDR2 are MNHEY and SVGAGI. CDR3 length: 13 amino acids. Between the trimmed V and J ends, which lost 0 bases and 5 bases, there was a span of 7 bases. This specimen belongs to a study of CD8+CD57+ T cells in acquired aplastic anemia. Looking at the study overall: Sorted CD4+ and CD8+ cells yielded DNA averaging around 3.2 ug.

Both TCR beta VDJ combination and CDR3 sequence profiling were carried out. Genomic DNA was the template for this profiling. TCRdb re-analysed the reads in MiXCR, keeping a single row per CDR3 protein. This sample has fewer than 200,000 distinct CDR3 sequences; approximately 48% occur once, and the top ten carry 10% to 15%. Findings and limits, study-wide: Patients were compared with controls for CD8+ Simpson's diversity, and no significant difference emerged.

Individuals selected for sequencing had exhibited CD8+CD57+ cell expansion on flow cytometry. Each patient had severe acquired aplastic anemia. Specimen: sorted CD4+, CD8+, or CD8+CD57+ T cells (not recorded which) from PBMCs. The TCR originated in a human donor with aplastic anemia. V gene TRBV6-5 combines with J gene TRBJ1-1; D may be TRBD1 (6 bases). This CDR3 reads CASSYSRGTEAFL. CDR3 DNA: TGTGCCAGCAGTTACTCGAGGGGGACTGAAGCTTTCCTT.